The clone carrying this TCR beta chain is a singleton in its sample. Its cognate antigen is unknown. Only cases whose brain tissue showed the highest T cell transcript signatures were sequenced. Pre-surgery treatment included at least one anti-epileptic drug. This CDR3 is 14 amino acids long. Germline-derived CDR1 and CDR2 are PRHDT and FYEKMQ (reference sequence). With V trimmed by 4 bases and J by 3 bases, 5 bases remained unmatched. Clones were sequenced by immunoSEQ multiplex PCR, and TCRdb holds only the in-frame ones, with some missing. The sample lists about 20,000 clones, roughly 94% occurring once. This sample is drawn from a study of brain T cells in children with intractable seizures. Whole-study findings and limits: Pre- and post-surgery blood differed in depth, so pre-surgery absences may be undersampling. HCMV serostatus was not known, and viral specificity came from CDR3 similarity only.

The sequencing used peripheral blood, collected at surgery. The chain is built from TRBV13 and TRBJ2-7; 8 nucleotides match TRBD1. This TCR derives from a boy younger than 18 with focal cortical dysplasia and intractable seizures. CDR3 nucleotides: TGTGCCAGCAGCTCAAGGACAGGGAGCTACGAGCAGTACTTC. Its protein is CASSSRTGSYEQYF.